Below are 12 T cell receptor beta chains sequenced from a single sample in a study of T cells in women clearing cervical HPV infection. The table came from immunoSEQ multiplex PCR; TCRdb's copy has only in-frame clones and leaves some out. The specimen's table records 35,000 to 45,000 clones. Sequenced sample: blood buffy coat. These receptors were taken from a woman between 18 and 69 years old with a cervical HPV16 infection that either progressed to CIN3+ or cleared (not recorded which).

In regard to this clone: The read stops 3 residues short of the end of the CDR3; the missing end is completed from the germline J gene. The chain carries TRBV12-3 or TRBV12-4 and TRBJ2-3; the match to TRBD1 covers 9 bases. The length of the CDR3 is 14 residues. The junction had 2 bases not matched to a gene; V was cut back by 3 bases and J by 4 bases. The CDR3 sequence is CASSLNRGPDTQYF. The DNA read from the CDR3 is TGTGCCAGCAGTTTGAACAGGGGGCCAGATACG.

With respect to this clone: The missing CDR3 end, 3 residues past where the read stops, is filled in from the germline J gene. The chain uses TRBV19 and TRBJ1-5; D is unresolved. V gave up 7 bases and J gave up 4 bases, with 11 bases separating them. The CDR3 covers 13 residues. Germline V gene lookup returns CDR1 LNHDA and CDR2 SQIVND (reference sequence). The CDR3 spells CASTKFGNQPQHF. The DNA read from the CDR3 is TGTGCCAGTACCAAATTCGGTAATCAGCCC.

Remarks on this clone: Sequencing ends 3 residues short of the CDR3 end; the germline J gene provides the rest. The chain recombines TRBV20-1 with TRBJ2-1, with 13 bases that match TRBD2. The germline gives CDR1 DFQATT, CDR2 SNEGSKA (reference sequence). V shed 7 bases, J shed 4 bases, and the junction held 4 bases outside the gene matches. CDR3 length: 14 residues. The CDR3 DNA, read in part, is TGCAGTGTCCGGACTAGCGGGGGTTACAATGAG. It yields the protein CSVRTSGGYNE. The CDR3, in full, reads CSVRTSGGYNEQFF.

Notes on this clone: From the germline J gene comes the end of the CDR3, since the read stops 3 residues before it. The J gene is TRBJ1-2, the V gene TRBV30; D is perhaps TRBD1 (5 bases). The CDR3 extends over 15 amino acids. Germline CDR1 and CDR2: GTSNPN and SVGIG (reference sequence). This CDR3 is CAWSSPGLAGDDYTF. Incomplete CDR3 DNA: TGTGCCTGGAGTTCCCCGGGACTAGCGGGAGACGAC.

Regarding this clone: From the germline J gene comes the end of the CDR3, since the read stops 3 residues before it. The chain joins TRBV20-1 to TRBJ2-3; 12 bases are a match to TRBD1. This CDR3 has 15 amino acids. Germline V CDR1 and CDR2: DFQATT, SNEGSKA (reference sequence). The J segment lost 4 bases and the V segment lost 3 bases, leaving 5 bases of the junction unmatched. CDR3 protein: CSASTGTGGADTQYF. The part of the CDR3 DNA that was read is TGCAGTGCTAGCACCGGGACAGGGGGCGCAGATACG.

Note on this clone: Coverage ceases 3 residues before the CDR3 finishes, and the germline J gene fills in the end. The rearrangement uses TRBV2 and TRBJ2-7; 10 bases agree with TRBD2. Germline values: CDR1 SNHLY, CDR2 FYNNEI. The ends lost 6 bases at V and 6 bases at J; junction bases unmatched: 8. The CDR3 runs to 14 residues. CDR3 region: CASSGAGGRSEQYF. The CDR3 bases that were read are TGTGCCAGCAGCGGAGCGGGAGGGCGATCCGAG.

As for this clone: The read falls 3 residues short of the CDR3 end, and the missing part is taken from the germline J gene. The chain uses TRBV14 and TRBJ2-7, with a tentative D call TRBD2 (6 bases). V lost 1 base and J 2 bases, leaving 15 bases between the germline ends. The CDR3 runs to 16 residues. Germline V gives CDR1 SGHDN, CDR2 FVKESK. The CDR3 bases that were read are TGTGCCAGCAGCCAAGGCGGGGAAAGGAGTCCCTACGAG. Amino acid sequence: CASSQGGERSPYE. The complete CDR3 protein is CASSQGGERSPYEQYF.

Comment on this clone: The read ends 3 residues early relative to the CDR3; the germline J gene fills the gap. The genes are TRBV7-9 and TRBJ2-7; a possible D gene is TRBD1 (5 bases). Germline loops: CDR1 SEHNR, CDR2 FQNEAQ (reference sequence). This CDR3 is 15 amino acids long. Trimming cost V 4 bases and J 6 bases, with 19 bases left between them. This CDR3 reads CASSSALGRVSEQYF. The DNA read from the CDR3 is TGTGCCAGCAGCTCCGCGTTGGGCAGGGTCTCCGAG. Using reference TRBV7-9 and TRBJ2-7 for the parts outside the CDR3, the full variable domain is DTGVSQNPRHKITKRGQNVTFRCDPISEHNRLYWYRQTLGQGPEFLTYFQNEAQLEKSRLLSDRFSAERPKGSFSTLEIQRTEQGDSAMYLCASSSALGRVSEQYFGPGTRLTVT.

Remarks on this clone: The read comes to an end 3 residues before the CDR3 does, leaving the germline J gene to fill in the end. V is TRBV20-1 and J is TRBJ1-1; 7 nucleotides match TRBD1. CDR3 length: 15 residues. Trimming at V came to 0 bases and at J to 0 bases, leaving 4 bases not matched to a gene. Germline V gene data show CDR1 as DFQATT and CDR2 as SNEGSKA (reference sequence). The covered CDR3 bases are TGCAGTGCTAGAGATCGGGGACAGCTGAACACTGAA. Its protein is CSARDRGQLNTE. The entire CDR3 reads CSARDRGQLNTEAFF.

In the case of this clone: With the read ending 3 residues before the CDR3 end, the germline J gene is used to fill in that end. J is TRBJ1-1 and V is TRBV5-1; D is possibly TRBD1 (5 bases). The CDR3 has 13 amino acids. Germline CDR1 is SGHRS and CDR2 is YFSETQ. The V end was cut by 7 bases, the J end by 0 bases, with 10 bases between. CDR3 residues: CASSGGMNTEAFF. The sequenced part of the CDR3 DNA is TGCGCCAGCTCCGGGGGGATGAACACTGAA.

As concerns this clone: The read ends 3 residues early relative to the CDR3; the germline J gene fills the gap. The J gene is TRBJ2-7, the V gene TRBV20-1, with 8 bases matching TRBD1. CDR3 size: 13 residues. Germline V gene lookup returns CDR1 DFQATT and CDR2 SNEGSKA (reference sequence). V was clipped by 3 bases and J by 5 bases; unmatched bases: 6. CDR3 bases read: TGCAGTGCTAGTCCGACAGGGGTGAACGAG. Protein sequence: CSASPTGVNE. The whole CDR3 reads CSASPTGVNEQYF.

Of note for this clone: Read coverage stops 3 residues before the CDR3 terminus; the germline J gene supplies the remainder. The V and J genes are TRBV4-1 and TRBJ2-7; 8 nucleotides agree with TRBD2. The CDR3 spans 14 residues. Germline loops: CDR1 MGHRA, CDR2 YSYEKL. Trimming removed 5 bases from V and 2 bases from J; junction bases left unmatched: 5. The sequenced part of the CDR3 DNA is TGCGCCAGCAGCGGGCTAGCGGGTCCCTACGAG. It translates to CASSGLAGPYE. The entire CDR3 protein is CASSGLAGPYEQYF.